Below, one TCR beta chain is given with its context. No antigen is known for it. Time point of the sample: late sampling 161 to 241 days after vaccination in three convalescent patients. Germline lookup yields CDR1 DFQATT and CDR2 SNEGSKA (reference sequence). The CDR3 contains 15 residues. The V gene end was trimmed by 5 bases and the J gene end by 10 bases; junction bases not matched to a gene: 17. This record belongs to a study of vaccination and CD4 T cells after COVID-19. As for the study in general: The study drew post-COVID samples a median around 100 days after diagnosis (range 35 to 161). Post-vaccine sampling followed dose two by a median 72 days (range 14 to 241).

In TCRdb, the PCR reads were re-called with MiXCR into one record per CDR3 protein. Of some 29,000 distinct CDR3 sequences listed, approximately 53% are singletons. Findings of the study overall: Convalescent patients displayed spike mono-reactivity in 304 of 307 vaccine-specific clones. It was observed that, in convalescent patients, a median about 83% of reactive clones arose only post-vaccination.

Sequenced material: CD4+ T cells from blood, taken about 7 months after SARS-CoV-2 vaccination. This clonotype was obtained from a human donor who had recovered from COVID-19. This rearrangement joins TRBV20-1 to TRBJ2-1, with 7 bases fitting TRBD2. Here the CDR3 reads CSASPLAGDIREQFF. The CDR3 DNA sequence: TGCAGTGCTTCCCCTCTCGCGGGAGACATCCGAGAGCAGTTCTTC.